This is a list of T cell receptor beta chains from one sample in a study of response to subunit inactivated influenza vaccine. TCRdb re-called the RT-PCR reads with MiXCR, one entry per CDR3 protein. The sample carries a few hundred thousand distinct CDR3 sequences, 14% recorded once. Sequenced material: PBMCs from blood, taken about 11 days after vaccination. The receptor source for this set is a man aged 45-65 years who received an inactivated influenza vaccine. Each CDR3 is given with its conserved first and last residue. The order of the fields is V gene, D gene, clone size, J gene, CDR3 DNA, CDR3 protein. D genes are given only for firm matches. Size is omitted from some rows. Given values are once, few, many or a class for expanded clones.

V: TRBV20-1
D: NA
size: NA
J: TRBJ2-7
DNA: TGCAGTGCTAGAGATCTGTCCATACAGTGGTACGAGCAGTACTTC
CDR3: CSARDLSIQWYEQYF

V: TRBV14
D: NA
size: few
J: TRBJ1-6
DNA: TGTGCCAGCAGCCAAGGTCTTAGGGGCCTCTATAATTCACCCCTCCACTTT
CDR3: CASSQGLRGLYNSPLHF

V: TRBV4-2
D: TRBD2
size: NA
J: TRBJ2-7
DNA: TGTGCCAGCAGCCAAGGAAATGGCGGGGGGGCCTCCTACGAGCAGTACTTC
CDR3: CASSQGNGGGASYEQYF

V: TRBV20-1
D: NA
size: NA
J: TRBJ1-1
DNA: TGCAGTGCTTCAGGGCTGAACACTGAAGCTTTCTTT
CDR3: CSASGLNTEAFF

V: TRBV10-3
D: NA
size: few
J: TRBJ1-1
DNA: TGTGCCATCAGTGAAGTCCTGAACACTGAAGCTTTCTTT
CDR3: CAISEVLNTEAFF

V: TRBV15
D: TRBD1
size: NA
J: TRBJ1-2
DNA: TGTGCCACCAGCAGAGATCCCCGGCCAGGGGGTTTCTATGGCTACACCTTC
CDR3: CATSRDPRPGGFYGYTF

V: TRBV7-6
D: NA
size: NA
J: TRBJ2-5
DNA: TGTGCCAGCAGCTTGACTACCTGGAGGGTTCTTCAAGAGACCCAGTACTTC
CDR3: CASSLTTWRVLQETQYF

V: TRBV5-1
D: TRBD2
size: few
J: TRBJ2-1
DNA: TGCGCCAGCAGCTTGGGGGGACTAGCGGTTTACAATGAGCAGTTCTTC
CDR3: CASSLGGLAVYNEQFF

V: TRBV28
D: NA
size: few
J: TRBJ1-2
DNA: TGTGCCAGCAGTTTCCTATTAAGGGGCTATGGCTACACCTTC
CDR3: CASSFLLRGYGYTF

V: TRBV7-9
D: NA
size: NA
J: TRBJ1-6
DNA: TGTGCCAGCAGCTTCGGGGACGCACCCCTCCACTTT
CDR3: CASSFGDAPLHF

V: TRBV6-2/TRBV6-3
D: NA
size: NA
J: TRBJ1-6
DNA: TGTGCCAGCATCCGGACCCCGAGGAACTCCTATAATTCACCCCTCCACTTT
CDR3: CASIRTPRNSYNSPLHF

V: TRBV7-8
D: NA
size: few
J: TRBJ2-2
DNA: TGTGCCAGCAGGGGAGATTTCGCCGGGGAGCTGTTTTTT
CDR3: CASRGDFAGELFF

V: TRBV4-3
D: NA
size: NA
J: TRBJ2-4
DNA: TGCGCCAGCAGCCAAGACGGGCAGGACAAAAACATTCAGTACTTC
CDR3: CASSQDGQDKNIQYF

V: TRBV20-1
D: TRBD2
size: NA
J: TRBJ2-5
DNA: TGCAGTGCGAACTCACTAGCGGCACAAGAGACCCAGTACTTC
CDR3: CSANSLAAQETQYF

V: TRBV4-3
D: TRBD2
size: NA
J: TRBJ2-7
DNA: TGCGCCAGCAGCCAAGATGTATCCGCTGGGGGAGGGTACGAGCAGTACTTC
CDR3: CASSQDVSAGGGYEQYF

V: TRBV28
D: TRBD2
size: many
J: TRBJ2-5
DNA: TGTGCCAGCAGTTTATCGGGTAGCGGGGGGGCCAGGATACAGTACTTC
CDR3: CASSLSGSGGARIQYF

V: TRBV4-3
D: NA
size: few
J: TRBJ2-7
DNA: TGCGCCAGCAGCCAAGAGGACGGAGAGTCCTACGAGCAGTACTTC
CDR3: CASSQEDGESYEQYF

V: TRBV2
D: TRBD1
size: few
J: TRBJ2-6
DNA: TGTGCCAGCAGACACAAAGAGTTTACAGGGGCTGGGGCCAACGTCCTGACTTTC
CDR3: CASRHKEFTGAGANVLTF

V: TRBV20-1
D: TRBD2
size: NA
J: TRBJ2-5
DNA: TGCAGTGCTAGGAGCAGGGTAGCGGGAGAAAAGACCCAGTACTTC
CDR3: CSARSRVAGEKTQYF

V: TRBV5-1
D: NA
size: few
J: TRBJ2-3
DNA: TGCGCCAGCAGCTTACAACAGGGATCCACAGATACGCAGTATTTT
CDR3: CASSLQQGSTDTQYF

V: TRBV12-3/TRBV12-4
D: NA
size: NA
J: TRBJ2-4
DNA: TGTGCCAGCAGTTTGAGGGAGGGGGGCATTCAGTACTTC
CDR3: CASSLREGGIQYF

V: TRBV5-1
D: TRBD1
size: NA
J: TRBJ1-2
DNA: TGCGCCAGCAGGCCCGGGACAGAGAACTATGGCTACACCTTC
CDR3: CASRPGTENYGYTF

V: TRBV4-2
D: NA
size: NA
J: TRBJ2-6
DNA: TGTGCCAGCAGCCAGGGGGGCGGGGGTTATTACTCTGGGGCCAACGTCCTGACTTTC
CDR3: CASSQGGGGYYSGANVLTF

V: TRBV29-1
D: NA
size: few
J: TRBJ1-1
DNA: TGCAGCGTTAATAAGGCCAGCACTGAAGCTTTCTTT
CDR3: CSVNKASTEAFF

V: TRBV5-1
D: NA
size: once
J: TRBJ2-5
DNA: TGCGCCAGCGCTCCGGGGGTCAGGCAAGAGACCCAGTACTTC
CDR3: CASAPGVRQETQYF

V: TRBV6-1
D: TRBD2
size: many
J: TRBJ2-3
DNA: TGTGCCAGCAGTGAAGCTGGACTAGCGGGGGGCACAGATACGCAGTATTTT
CDR3: CASSEAGLAGGTDTQYF

V: TRBV6-1
D: NA
size: NA
J: TRBJ1-2
DNA: TGTGCCAGCATCCTCTCGACGGGACATAACTATGGCTACACCTTC
CDR3: CASILSTGHNYGYTF

V: TRBV28
D: NA
size: many
J: TRBJ2-7
DNA: TGTGCCAGCAGTACCCCGTTTCAAGCGGCCGAGCAGTACTTC
CDR3: CASSTPFQAAEQYF

V: TRBV20-1
D: TRBD1
size: NA
J: TRBJ2-7
DNA: TGCAGTGCCGGGGGACAGGGTAACAACGAGCAGTACTTC
CDR3: CSAGGQGNNEQYF

V: TRBV7-9
D: NA
size: NA
J: TRBJ2-1
DNA: TGTGCCAGCATCCTAGGCGCCCAGGGCAACAATGAGCAGTTCTTC
CDR3: CASILGAQGNNEQFF

V: TRBV9
D: NA
size: few
J: TRBJ2-7
DNA: TGTGCCAGCAGCGCGGAGGGGAGCGAGCAGTACTTC
CDR3: CASSAEGSEQYF

V: TRBV6-2/TRBV6-3
D: TRBD2
size: NA
J: TRBJ2-1
DNA: TGTGCCAGCAACTACCCACTTAGCGGGAGGGCCGGTGTAGTCAATGAGCAGTTCTTC
CDR3: CASNYPLSGRAGVVNEQFF

V: TRBV10-3
D: NA
size: NA
J: TRBJ1-4
DNA: TGTGCCACTGCGCCCGCCAAGGCTAATGAAAAACTGTTTTTT
CDR3: CATAPAKANEKLFF

V: TRBV5-1
D: NA
size: NA
J: TRBJ2-1
DNA: TGCGCCAGCAGCTTGTACGACTGGAGCTCCTACAATGAGCAGTTCTTC
CDR3: CASSLYDWSSYNEQFF

V: TRBV10-3
D: NA
size: NA
J: TRBJ2-5
DNA: TGTGCCATCAGGCCGGGGACGGGCGCGGAGACCCAGTACTTC
CDR3: CAIRPGTGAETQYF

V: TRBV5-5
D: TRBD1
size: NA
J: TRBJ2-7
DNA: TGTGCCAGCACCGGGGACAGCTGGGTCCGTGTGGGGTACGAGCAGTACTTC
CDR3: CASTGDSWVRVGYEQYF

V: TRBV4-3
D: NA
size: few
J: TRBJ2-2
DNA: TGCGCCAGCAGCCAAGATTCGACGACCGGGGAGCTGTTTTTT
CDR3: CASSQDSTTGELFF

V: TRBV18
D: NA
size: few
J: TRBJ2-5
DNA: TGTGCCAGCTCACCCGGGGATATGGAGACCCAGTACTTC
CDR3: CASSPGDMETQYF

V: TRBV10-3
D: NA
size: many
J: TRBJ2-2
DNA: TGTGCCATCAGTCTGGACCCAGCGAACACCGGGGAGCTGTTTTTT
CDR3: CAISLDPANTGELFF

V: TRBV28
D: NA
size: many
J: TRBJ2-5
DNA: TGTGCCAGCAGTTTCGACACACAAGAGACCCAGTACTTC
CDR3: CASSFDTQETQYF

V: TRBV3-1
D: TRBD2
size: few
J: TRBJ2-1
DNA: TGTGCCAGCAGCCAGCAAGCGGGGGGGCAAAATGAGCAGTTCTTC
CDR3: CASSQQAGGQNEQFF